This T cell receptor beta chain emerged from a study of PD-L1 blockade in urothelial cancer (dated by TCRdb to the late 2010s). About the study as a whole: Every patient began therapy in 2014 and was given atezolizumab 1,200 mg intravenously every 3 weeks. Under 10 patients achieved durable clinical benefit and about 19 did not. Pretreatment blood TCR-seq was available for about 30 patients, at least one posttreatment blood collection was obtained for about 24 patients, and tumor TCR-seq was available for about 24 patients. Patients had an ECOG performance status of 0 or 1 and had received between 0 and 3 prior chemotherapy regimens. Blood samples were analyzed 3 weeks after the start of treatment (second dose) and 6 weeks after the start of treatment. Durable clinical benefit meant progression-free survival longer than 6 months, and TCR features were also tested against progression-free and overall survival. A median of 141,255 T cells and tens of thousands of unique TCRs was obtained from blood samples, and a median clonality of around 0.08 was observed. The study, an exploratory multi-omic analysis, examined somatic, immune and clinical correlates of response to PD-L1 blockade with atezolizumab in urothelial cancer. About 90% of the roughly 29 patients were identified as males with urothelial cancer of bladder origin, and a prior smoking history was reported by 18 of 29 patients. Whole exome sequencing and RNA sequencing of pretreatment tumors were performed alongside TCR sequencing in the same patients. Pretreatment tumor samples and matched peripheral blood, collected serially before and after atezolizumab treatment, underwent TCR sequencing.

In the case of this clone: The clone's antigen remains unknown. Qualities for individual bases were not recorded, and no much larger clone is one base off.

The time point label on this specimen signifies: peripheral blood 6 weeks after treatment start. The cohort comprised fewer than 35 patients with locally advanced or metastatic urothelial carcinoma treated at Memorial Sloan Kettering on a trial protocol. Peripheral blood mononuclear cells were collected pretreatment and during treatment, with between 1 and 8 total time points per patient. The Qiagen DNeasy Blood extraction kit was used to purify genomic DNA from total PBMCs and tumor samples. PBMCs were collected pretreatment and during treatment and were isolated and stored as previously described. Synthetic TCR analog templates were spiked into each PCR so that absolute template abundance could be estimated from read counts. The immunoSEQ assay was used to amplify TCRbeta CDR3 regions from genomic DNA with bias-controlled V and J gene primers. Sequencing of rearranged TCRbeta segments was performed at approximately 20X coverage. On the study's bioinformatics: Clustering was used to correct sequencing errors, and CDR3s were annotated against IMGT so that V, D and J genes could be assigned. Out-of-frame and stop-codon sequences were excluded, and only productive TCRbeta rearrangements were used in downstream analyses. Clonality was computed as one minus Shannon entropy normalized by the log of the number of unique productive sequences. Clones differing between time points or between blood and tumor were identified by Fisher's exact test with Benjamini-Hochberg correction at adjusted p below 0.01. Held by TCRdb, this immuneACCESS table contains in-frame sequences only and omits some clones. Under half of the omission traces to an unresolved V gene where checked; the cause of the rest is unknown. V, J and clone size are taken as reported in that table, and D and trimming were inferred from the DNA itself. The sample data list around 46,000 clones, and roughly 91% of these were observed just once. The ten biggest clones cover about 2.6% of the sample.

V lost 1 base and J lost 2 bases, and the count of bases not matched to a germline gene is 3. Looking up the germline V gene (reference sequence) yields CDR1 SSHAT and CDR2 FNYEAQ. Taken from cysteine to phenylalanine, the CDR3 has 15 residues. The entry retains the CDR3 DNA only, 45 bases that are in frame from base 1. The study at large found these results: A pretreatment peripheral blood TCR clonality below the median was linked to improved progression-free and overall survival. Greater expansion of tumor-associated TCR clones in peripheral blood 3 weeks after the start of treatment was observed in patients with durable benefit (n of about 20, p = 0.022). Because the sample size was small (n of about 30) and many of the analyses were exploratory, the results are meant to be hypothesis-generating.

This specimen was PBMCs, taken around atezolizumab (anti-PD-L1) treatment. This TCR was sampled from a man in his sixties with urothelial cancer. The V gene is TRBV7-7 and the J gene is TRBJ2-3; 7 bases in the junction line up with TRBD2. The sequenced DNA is TGTGCCAGCAGCTTAGGGGGGGGGACCACAGATACGCAGTATTTT. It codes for CASSLGGGTTDTQYF.